This entry concerns a single TCR beta chain. This sample is part of a study of cytomegalovirus exposure and HLA in healthy donors. The CDR3 is made up of 15 amino acids. V lost 1 base and J 2 bases, leaving 10 bases between the germline ends. CDR1 and CDR2 from the germline V gene are SGHVS and FQNEAQ. PCR amplification relied on 60 Vbeta primers (plus 13 Jbeta primers). Clones were sequenced by immunoSEQ multiplex PCR, and TCRdb holds only the in-frame ones, with some missing. The sample includes around 150,000 clones, around 83% of them seen just once. Sequencing used PBMCs. This TCR was sampled from a man over 45 in good health and CMV-seropositive. This rearrangement joins TRBV7-8 to TRBJ2-3, with unresolved D. CDR3 sequence: CASSLDSAYTDTQYF. The CDR3 bases are TGTGCCAGCAGCTTAGATTCCGCGTACACAGATACGCAGTATTTT. The full variable domain, rest sourced from reference TRBV7-8 and TRBJ2-3, is GAGVSQSPRYKVAKRGQDVALRCDPISGHVSLFWYQQALGQGPEFLTYFQNEAQLDKSGLPSDRFFAERPEGSVSTLKIQRTQQEDSAVYLCASSLDSAYTDTQYFGPGTRLTVL.